This record covers a single TCR beta chain. This clonotype was counted many times. Which antigen it targets is not known. Within one base of it there is no much larger clone, and no base qualities were kept. The lymph node samples were taken from the axillary draining lymph nodes of breast cancer patients. The sample belongs to a study of breast tumors, draining lymph nodes, adjacent tissues (dated by TCRdb to about 2016). General notes on the study: In breast cancer patients, the study compared the TCR beta repertoires of tumor, adjacent nontumor tissue and axillary lymph nodes. The study aimed to assess the relationships and possible T-cell exchange between tumor, surrounding tissue and draining lymph node repertoires in human breast cancer. General findings and caveats noted by the study authors: The data were considered consistent with most tumor T cells being derived from the lymph node and subsequently expanding within tumor tissue. Tumor and nontumor tissue repertoires were found to be significantly more similar in luminal-like than in basal-like breast cancer. T-cell repertoire diversity in tumors was found to be lower than in lymph nodes but higher than in nontumor tissue, and preferential V and J gene usage was observed. The conclusion that tumor T cells originate in lymph nodes was framed as consistent with a hypothesis rather than directly demonstrated.

This sample was sequenced with an Illumina HiSeq 2000. TCR beta chain libraries were generated by multiplex PCR amplification. High-throughput sequencing was used to analyze the amplified TCR beta chain products. The public reads were quality trimmed at Q25 with fastp and then assembled into clones with MiXCR by TCRdb, keeping productive beta chains. Rows with a matching CDR3 protein are joined into one entry that keeps the most common DNA and genes. The sample data list around 120,000 distinct CDR3 sequences, and roughly 21% of these were observed just once. Together, the top ten hold roughly 3.5% of the sample. The receptor was isolated from a female donor with breast cancer. Some clones in this sample may be carry-over from other donors' samples. Sequenced input: axillary lymph node tissue.

In nucleotides, the sequence is TGTGCCAGCAGCTTAGCCGGGACTGGGGCCAACGTCCTGACTTTC. Its protein is CASSLAGTGANVLTF. The V and J genes are TRBV7-2 and TRBJ2-6, and possibly TRBD2, on 5 matching bases. The CDR3 measures 15 amino acids from cysteine to phenylalanine. Left in the record is the CDR3 DNA by itself, 45 bases read in frame from the first base. V lost 0 bases and J lost 2 bases; the stretch between them is 5 bases long. Looking up the germline V gene yields CDR1 SGHTA and CDR2 FQGNSA.